The 10 T cell receptor beta chains reported below all come from one sample, sequenced in a study of T cell changes during pregnancy in multiple sclerosis. The table came from immunoSEQ multiplex PCR; TCRdb's copy has only in-frame clones and leaves some out. The sample lists fewer than 55,000 clones; almost 95% were seen once. The source material was peripheral blood. The receptors shown here come from a female donor with multiple sclerosis, enrolled in a pregnancy study.

V gene TRBV5-1 combines with J gene TRBJ2-3; 14 positions match TRBD2. Trimming removed 3 bases from V and 6 bases from J; junction bases left unmatched: 6. Germline V gene lookup returns CDR1 SGHRS and CDR2 YFSETQ. CDR3 length: 16 residues. The CDR3 DNA follows: TGCGCCAGCAGCTGGGGACTAGCGGGAGTTGGTGATACGCAGTATTTT. Translating gives CASSWGLAGVGDTQYF.

The CDR3 bases are TGCGCCAGCAGCCTCGAATGGGGCGGCGGTCCAAACATTCAGTACTTC. Translation gives CASSLEWGGGPNIQYF. V and J are TRBV4-1 and TRBJ2-4, with D possibly matching TRBD1 (5 bases). This CDR3 is built from 16 residues. Germline assignment: CDR1 MGHRA and CDR2 YSYEKL. V gave up 4 bases and J gave up 6 bases, with 19 bases separating them.

The count of this clone is one. CDR3 loop: CASSIPTTGSGEAFF. Here the CDR3 DNA reads TGTGCCAGTAGTATCCCCACAACAGGGTCGGGAGAAGCTTTCTTT. The chain links TRBV19 to TRBJ1-1; D might be TRBD1 (6 bases). V was shortened by 3 bases and J by 8 bases, with 19 bases between the two germline ends. CDR3 length equals 15 residues. CDR1 and CDR2 (germline): LNHDA, SQIVND (reference sequence).

In DNA, the CDR3 is TGTGCCAGCAGCTTAGTGTACAGGGGATACGGGAATGAGCAGTTCTTC. Its translation is CASSLVYRGYGNEQFF. The genes are TRBV11-2 and TRBJ2-1; TRBD1 matches at 7 bases. From germline, CDR1 is SGHAT and CDR2 FQNNGV. V lost 1 base and J lost 7; bases outside the gene matches: 10. This CDR3 has 16 residues. The full variable domain, completed using reference TRBV11-2 and TRBJ2-1, is EAGVAQSPRYKIIEKRQSVAFWCNPISGHATLYWYQQILGQGPKLLIQFQNNGVVDDSQLPKDRFSAERLKGVDSTLKIQPAKLEDSAVYLCASSLVYRGYGNEQFFGPGTRLTVL.

The rearrangement links TRBV12-5 to TRBJ2-1; 15 positions agree with TRBD2. V was pared by 5 bases and J by 9 bases, with 11 bases of the junction left unmatched. This CDR3 has 17 amino acids. From germline, CDR1 is LGHNT and CDR2 FRNRAP. CDR3 DNA: TGTGCTAGTGGTCGGACTAGCGGGAGGGCCGTAGTGGGTGAGCAGTTCTTC. It codes for CASGRTSGRAVVGEQFF.

V gene TRBV27 combines with J gene TRBJ2-1, with TRBD1 as a possible D gene (6 bases). This CDR3 is built from 14 residues. The germline CDR1 and CDR2 sequences are MNHEY and SMNVEV (reference sequence). The V and J ends lost 5 bases and 8 bases respectively, with 16 bases between them. CDR3 sequence: CASSLQQGWHEQFF. The CDR3 DNA is TGTGCCAGCAGTCTCCAACAGGGTTGGCATGAGCAGTTCTTC.

The chain has TRBV11-2 and TRBJ1-2; D gene unclear. The V and J ends lost 5 bases and 6 bases respectively, with 19 bases between them. Germline CDR1 and CDR2: SGHAT and FQNNGV. The CDR3 spans 15 residues. CDR3 region: CASSTPRVPKDGYTF. The CDR3 DNA is TGTGCCAGCAGCACCCCTAGGGTGCCTAAGGATGGCTACACCTTC.

The chain employs TRBV4-2 and TRBJ1-1, with a tentative D call TRBD1 (6 bases). V shed 1 base and J shed 5 bases, with 14 bases lying between them. CDR1 LGHNA and CDR2 YNFKEQ come from the germline V gene. CDR3 length: 15 amino acids. In nucleotides, the CDR3 is TGTGCCAGCAGCCAAGGGGGGCAACGAGGAACTGAAGCTTTCTTT. This gives the protein CASSQGGQRGTEAFF.

The chain joins TRBV5-1 to TRBJ1-1, with D perhaps TRBD1 (6 bases). The CDR3 is 17 amino acids. The germline gives CDR1 SGHRS, CDR2 YFSETQ. The ends were cut back, 0 bases at V and 4 bases at J, with 19 bases in the middle. The CDR3 DNA is TGCGCCAGCAGCTTGGGGGGGCAACGCCTTCCCTCCACTGAAGCTTTCTTT. Translating it yields CASSLGGQRLPSTEAFF.

The V call is TRBV7-9, the J call TRBJ2-7, with 12 bases fitting TRBD1. Per the germline V gene, CDR1 is SEHNR and CDR2 is FQNEAQ (reference sequence). The CDR3 is 18 residues long. J gave up 1 base and V 4 bases, and 11 bases lay outside the gene matches. The CDR3 is CASSWTGTGGLRSYEQYF. DNA of the CDR3: TGTGCCAGCAGCTGGACCGGGACAGGGGGCCTGAGGTCCTACGAGCAGTACTTC.